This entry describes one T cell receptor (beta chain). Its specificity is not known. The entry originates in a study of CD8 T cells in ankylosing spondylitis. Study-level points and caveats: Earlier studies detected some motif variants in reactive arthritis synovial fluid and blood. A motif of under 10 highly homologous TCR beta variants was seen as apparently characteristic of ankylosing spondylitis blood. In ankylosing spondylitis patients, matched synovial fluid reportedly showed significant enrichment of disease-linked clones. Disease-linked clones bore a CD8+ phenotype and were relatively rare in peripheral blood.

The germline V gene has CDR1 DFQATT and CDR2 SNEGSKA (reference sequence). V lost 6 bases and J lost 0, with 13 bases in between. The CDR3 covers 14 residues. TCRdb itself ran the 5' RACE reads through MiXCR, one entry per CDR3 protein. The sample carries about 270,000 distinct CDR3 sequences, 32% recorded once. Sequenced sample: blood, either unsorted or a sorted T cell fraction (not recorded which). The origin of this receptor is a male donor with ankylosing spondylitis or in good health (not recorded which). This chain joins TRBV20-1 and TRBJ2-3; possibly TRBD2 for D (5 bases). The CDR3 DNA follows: TGCAGTGCGAGGGTCTTTCTTAGCACAGATACGCAGTATTTT. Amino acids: CSARVFLSTDTQYF.